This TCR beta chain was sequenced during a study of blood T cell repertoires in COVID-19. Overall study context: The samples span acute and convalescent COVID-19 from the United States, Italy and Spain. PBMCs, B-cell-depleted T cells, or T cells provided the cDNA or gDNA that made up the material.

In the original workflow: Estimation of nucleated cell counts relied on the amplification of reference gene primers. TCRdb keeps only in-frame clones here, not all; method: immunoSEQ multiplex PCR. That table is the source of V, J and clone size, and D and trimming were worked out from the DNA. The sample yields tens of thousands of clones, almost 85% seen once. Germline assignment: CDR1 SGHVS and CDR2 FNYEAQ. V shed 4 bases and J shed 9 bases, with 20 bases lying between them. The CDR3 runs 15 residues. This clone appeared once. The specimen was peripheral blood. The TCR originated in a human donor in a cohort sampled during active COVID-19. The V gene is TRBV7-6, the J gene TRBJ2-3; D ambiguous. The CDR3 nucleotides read TGTGCCAGCAGCTCCATACGTGCACGAATTGAGACGCAGTATTTT. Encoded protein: CASSSIRARIETQYF.